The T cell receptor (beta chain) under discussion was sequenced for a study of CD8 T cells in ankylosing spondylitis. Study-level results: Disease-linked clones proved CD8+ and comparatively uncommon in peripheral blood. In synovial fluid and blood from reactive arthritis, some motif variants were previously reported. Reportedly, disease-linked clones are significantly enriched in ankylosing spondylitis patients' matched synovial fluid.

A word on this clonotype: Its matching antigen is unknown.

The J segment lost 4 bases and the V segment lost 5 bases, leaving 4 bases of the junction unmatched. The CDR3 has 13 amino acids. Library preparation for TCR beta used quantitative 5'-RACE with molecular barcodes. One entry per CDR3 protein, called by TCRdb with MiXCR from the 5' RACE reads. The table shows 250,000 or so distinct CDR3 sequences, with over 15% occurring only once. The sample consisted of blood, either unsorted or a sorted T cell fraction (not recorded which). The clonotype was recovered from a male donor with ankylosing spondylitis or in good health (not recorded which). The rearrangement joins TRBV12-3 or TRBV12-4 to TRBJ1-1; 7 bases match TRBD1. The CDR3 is CASSPDRLTEAFF. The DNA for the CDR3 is TGTGCCAGCAGTCCGGACAGGCTCACTGAAGCTTTCTTT.